This TCR beta chain was sequenced during a study of OX40 agonist ivuxolimab in advanced cancers. Comment on this clone: The antigen is unknown.

Assay: immunoSEQ multiplex PCR; the TCRdb copy retains only in-frame clones and omits some. The repertoire includes about 80,000 clones, around 87% of them detected once, and roughly 0.3% sits in the top ten. V gave up 3 bases and J gave up 0 bases, with 6 bases separating them. This CDR3 region has 14 residues. Germline V gene data show CDR1 as KGHSH and CDR2 as LQKENI. Study-level findings and limits: The study found that CD8+ T cells averaged more expanded clones than CD4+.

Sample: CD4+ or CD8+ T cells sorted from blood, taken in a trial of the OX40 agonist ivuxolimab. The rearrangement links TRBV18 to TRBJ1-3, with D unresolved. The clonotype originates from an adult with an advanced solid tumor such as melanoma, head and neck, liver or kidney cancer. The CDR3 DNA is TGTGCCAGCTCACCCCCCGGCTCTGGAAACACCATATATTTT. Its translation: CASSPPGSGNTIYF.